This T cell receptor beta chain was recovered during a study of T-cell reconstitution after alpha-beta-depleted transplantation in children. The CDR3 covers 15 residues. Trimming took 7 bases from V and 0 from J; bases not matched to a gene: 7. The V gene's germline CDR1 is SQVTM and CDR2 ANQGSEA. Unique molecular identifiers were incorporated when the TCRbeta library was constructed. TCRdb called the PCR reads again in MiXCR, with one record for every CDR3 protein. Altogether around 960,000 distinct CDR3 sequences are present, about 31% being singletons, with the ten largest covering around 30%. V gene TRBV29-1 combines with J gene TRBJ2-3; TRBD2 aligns across 10 bases. This clonotype originated in a boy in the first two years of life who had a stem cell transplant for SCID, so the T cells may come from the graft donor. Source: PBMCs, mostly from graft donor cells, taken 360 days after TCRalphabeta/CD19-depleted stem cell transplant. For the CDR3, the DNA is TGCAGCGAGTCGGTAGCGGGGGGCAGCACAGATACGCAGTATTTT. Its translation: CSESVAGGSTDTQYF.